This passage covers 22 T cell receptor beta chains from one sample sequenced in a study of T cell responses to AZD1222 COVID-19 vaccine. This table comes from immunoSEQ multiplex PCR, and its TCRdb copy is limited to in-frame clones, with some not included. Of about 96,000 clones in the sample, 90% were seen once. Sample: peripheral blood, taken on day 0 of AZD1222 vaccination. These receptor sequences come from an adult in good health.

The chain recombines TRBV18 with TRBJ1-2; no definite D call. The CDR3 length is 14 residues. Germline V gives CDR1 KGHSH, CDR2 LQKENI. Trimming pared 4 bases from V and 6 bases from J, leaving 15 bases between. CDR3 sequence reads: CASSLLSGGHGYTF. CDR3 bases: TGTGCCAGCTCACTACTAAGTGGAGGCCATGGCTACACCTTC.

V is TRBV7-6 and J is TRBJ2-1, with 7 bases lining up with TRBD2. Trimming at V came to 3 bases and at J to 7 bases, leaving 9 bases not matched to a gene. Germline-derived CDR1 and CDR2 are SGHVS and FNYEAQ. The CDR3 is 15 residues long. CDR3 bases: TGTGCCAGCAGCTTTTACGAGGGAGGGTCAAATGAGCAGTTCTTC. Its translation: CASSFYEGGSNEQFF.

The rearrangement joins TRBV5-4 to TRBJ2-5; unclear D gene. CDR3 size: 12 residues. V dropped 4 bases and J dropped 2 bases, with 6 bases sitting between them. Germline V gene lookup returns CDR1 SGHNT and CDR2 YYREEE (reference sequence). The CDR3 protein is CASSVLQETQYF. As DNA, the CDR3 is TGTGCCAGCAGCGTACTGCAAGAGACCCAGTACTTC.

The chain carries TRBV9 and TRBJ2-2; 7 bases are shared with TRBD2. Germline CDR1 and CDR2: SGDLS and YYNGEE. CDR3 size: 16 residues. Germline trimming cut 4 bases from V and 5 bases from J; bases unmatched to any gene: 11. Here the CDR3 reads CASSTNLGTITGELFF. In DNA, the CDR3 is TGTGCCAGCAGCACAAACCTGGGGACTATTACCGGGGAGCTGTTTTTT.

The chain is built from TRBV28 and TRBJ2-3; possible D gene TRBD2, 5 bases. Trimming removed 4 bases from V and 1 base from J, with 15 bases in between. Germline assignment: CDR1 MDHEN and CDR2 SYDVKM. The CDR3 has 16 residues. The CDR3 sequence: CASSSGGGEGTDTQYF. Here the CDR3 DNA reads TGTGCCAGCAGTTCCGGTGGAGGTGAGGGCACAGATACGCAGTATTTT.

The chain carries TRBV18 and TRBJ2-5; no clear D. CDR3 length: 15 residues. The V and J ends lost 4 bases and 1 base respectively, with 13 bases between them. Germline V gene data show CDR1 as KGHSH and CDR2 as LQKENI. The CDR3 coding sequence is TGTGCCAGCTCACTCCTACTAAGACCCCAAGAGACCCAGTACTTC. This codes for CASSLLLRPQETQYF. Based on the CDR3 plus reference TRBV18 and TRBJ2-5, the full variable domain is NAGVMQNPRHLVRRRGQEARLRCSPMKGHSHVYWYRQLPEEGLKFMVYLQKENIIDESGMPKERFSAEFPKEGPSILRIQQVVRGDSAAYFCASSLLLRPQETQYFGPGTRLLVL.

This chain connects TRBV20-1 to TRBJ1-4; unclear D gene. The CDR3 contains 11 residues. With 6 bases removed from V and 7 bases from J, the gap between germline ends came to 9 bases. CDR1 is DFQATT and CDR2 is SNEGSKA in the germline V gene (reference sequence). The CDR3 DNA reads TGCAGTGCCCAGACGGTTGAAAAACTGTTTTTT. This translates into CSAQTVEKLFF.

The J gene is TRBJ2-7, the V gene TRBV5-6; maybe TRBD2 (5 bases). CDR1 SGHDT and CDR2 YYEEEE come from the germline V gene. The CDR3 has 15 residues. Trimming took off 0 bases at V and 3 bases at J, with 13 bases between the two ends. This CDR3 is CASSLGGSLFYEQYF. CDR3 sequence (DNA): TGTGCCAGCAGCTTGGGTGGGAGTTTATTCTACGAGCAGTACTTC.

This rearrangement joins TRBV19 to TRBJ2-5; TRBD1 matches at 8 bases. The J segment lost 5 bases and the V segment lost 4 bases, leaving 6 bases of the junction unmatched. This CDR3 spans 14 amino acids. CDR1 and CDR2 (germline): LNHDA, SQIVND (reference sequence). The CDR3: CASSTQQGEETQYF. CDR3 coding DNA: TGTGCCAGTAGTACCCAACAGGGGGAGGAGACCCAGTACTTC.

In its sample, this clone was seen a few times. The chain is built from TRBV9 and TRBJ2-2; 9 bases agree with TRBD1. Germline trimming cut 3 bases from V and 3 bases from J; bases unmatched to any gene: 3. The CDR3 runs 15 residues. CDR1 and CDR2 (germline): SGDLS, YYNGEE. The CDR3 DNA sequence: TGTGCCAGCAGCGCCTGGACAGGGGACACCGGGGAGCTGTTTTTT. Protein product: CASSAWTGDTGELFF.

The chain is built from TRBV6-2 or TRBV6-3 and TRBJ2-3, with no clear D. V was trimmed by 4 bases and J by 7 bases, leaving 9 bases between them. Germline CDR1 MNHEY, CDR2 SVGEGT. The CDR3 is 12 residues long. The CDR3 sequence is CASSLRPHTQYF. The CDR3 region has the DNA TGTGCCAGCAGTTTAAGACCCCATACGCAGTATTTT.

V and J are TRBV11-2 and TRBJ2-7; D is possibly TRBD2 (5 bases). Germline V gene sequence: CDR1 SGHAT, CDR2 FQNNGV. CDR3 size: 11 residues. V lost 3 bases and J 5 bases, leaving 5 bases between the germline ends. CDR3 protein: CASSFGDEQYF. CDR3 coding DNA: TGTGCCAGCAGCTTCGGGGACGAGCAGTACTTC.

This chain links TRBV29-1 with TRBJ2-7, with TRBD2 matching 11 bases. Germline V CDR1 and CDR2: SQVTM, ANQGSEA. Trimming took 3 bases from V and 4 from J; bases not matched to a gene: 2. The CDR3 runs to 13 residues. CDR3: CSVDGTSGYEQYF. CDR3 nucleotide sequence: TGCAGCGTTGATGGGACTAGCGGATACGAGCAGTACTTC.

For the CDR3, the DNA is TGTGCCAGCAGCGGGACTATCACAATACATCTCAATGAGCAGTTCTTC. Protein product: CASSGTITIHLNEQFF. The rearrangement links TRBV9 to TRBJ2-1; D is possibly TRBD2 (6 bases). The germline V gene has CDR1 SGDLS and CDR2 YYNGEE. V was trimmed by 3 bases and J by 6 bases, leaving 19 bases between them. This CDR3 has 16 residues.

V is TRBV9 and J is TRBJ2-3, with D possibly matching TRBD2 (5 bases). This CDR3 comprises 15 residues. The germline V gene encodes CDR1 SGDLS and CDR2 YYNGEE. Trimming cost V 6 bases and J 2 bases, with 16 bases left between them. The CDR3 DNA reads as TGTGCCAGCAACGCGGGTGCCTTCCTCACAGATACGCAGTATTTT. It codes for CASNAGAFLTDTQYF.

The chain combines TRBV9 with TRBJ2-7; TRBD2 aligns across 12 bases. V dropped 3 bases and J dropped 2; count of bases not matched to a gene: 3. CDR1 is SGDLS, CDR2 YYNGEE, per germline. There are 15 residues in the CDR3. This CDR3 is CASSAASGRAYEQYF. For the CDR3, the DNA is TGTGCCAGCAGCGCAGCTAGCGGGAGGGCCTACGAGCAGTACTTC.

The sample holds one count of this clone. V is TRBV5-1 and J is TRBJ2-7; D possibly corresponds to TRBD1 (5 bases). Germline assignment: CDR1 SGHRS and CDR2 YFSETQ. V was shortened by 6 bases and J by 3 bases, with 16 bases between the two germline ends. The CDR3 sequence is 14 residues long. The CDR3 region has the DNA TGCGCCAGCACCCGCTTGGACACTCGCTACGAGCAGTACTTC. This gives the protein CASTRLDTRYEQYF.

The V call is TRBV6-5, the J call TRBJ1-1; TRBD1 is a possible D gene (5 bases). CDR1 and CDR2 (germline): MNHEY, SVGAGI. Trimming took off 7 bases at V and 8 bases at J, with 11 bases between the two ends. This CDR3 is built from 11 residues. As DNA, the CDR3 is TGTGCCAGCAACCGGCGGGGGGAAGCTTTCTTT. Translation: CASNRRGEAFF.

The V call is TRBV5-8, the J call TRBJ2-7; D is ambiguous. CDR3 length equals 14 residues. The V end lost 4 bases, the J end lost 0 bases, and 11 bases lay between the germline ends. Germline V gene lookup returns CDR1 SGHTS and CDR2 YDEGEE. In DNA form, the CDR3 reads TGTGCCAGCAGCGTCGGGTCGAGCTCCTACGAGCAGTACTTC. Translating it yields CASSVGSSSYEQYF.

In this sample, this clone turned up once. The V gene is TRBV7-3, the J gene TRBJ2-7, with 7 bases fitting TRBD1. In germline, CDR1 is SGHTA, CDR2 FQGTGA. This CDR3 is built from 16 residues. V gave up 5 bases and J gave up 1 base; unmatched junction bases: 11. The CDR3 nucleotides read TGTGCCAGCAGCCCCACCGGGGACAGTTTTTCCTACGAGCAGTACTTC. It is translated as CASSPTGDSFSYEQYF.

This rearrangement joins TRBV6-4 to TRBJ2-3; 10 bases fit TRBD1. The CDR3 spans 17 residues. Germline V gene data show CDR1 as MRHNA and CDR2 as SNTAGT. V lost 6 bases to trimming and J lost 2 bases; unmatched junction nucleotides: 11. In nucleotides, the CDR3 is TGTGCCAGCAGCCCTTCAAGGACAGGGGGGTACACAGATACGCAGTATTTT. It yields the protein CASSPSRTGGYTDTQYF.

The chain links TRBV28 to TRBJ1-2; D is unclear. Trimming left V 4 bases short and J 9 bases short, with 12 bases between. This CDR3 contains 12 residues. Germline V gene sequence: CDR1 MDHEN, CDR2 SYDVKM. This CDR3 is CASSSEDARYTF. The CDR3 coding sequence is TGTGCCAGCAGTTCCGAGGACGCCCGCTACACCTTC.